A selection of T cell receptor beta chains follows, all from one sample in a study of identical twins. Via MiXCR, TCRdb re-called the 5' RACE reads, giving one row per CDR3 protein. The repertoire holds roughly 770,000 distinct CDR3 sequences, with roughly 18% as singletons. The data also belong to a second study, concerning T cells expressing NK-cell markers.

Material: PBMCs. These receptors all come from a young woman in good health. CDR3s include the opening cysteine and the closing phenylalanine or tryptophan. A D gene is named only where the DNA matches it firmly. Rows give clone size only sometimes, using once, few, many, or a class for an expanded clone.

J gene: TRBJ2-1; D gene: -; clone size: -; V gene: TRBV5-5; CDR3 DNA: TGTGCCAGCAGCTTGGTTGGCAGTCACAATGAGCAGTTCTTC; CDR3 protein: CASSLVGSHNEQFF
J gene: TRBJ2-7; D gene: TRBD2; clone size: few; V gene: TRBV10-3; CDR3 DNA: TGTGCCATCAGTGTGTCGGGGGGGGTCAACGAGCAGTACTTC; CDR3 protein: CAISVSGGVNEQYF
J gene: TRBJ1-2; D gene: TRBD1; clone size: few; V gene: TRBV7-9; CDR3 DNA: TGTGCCAGCAGACGACAGGGGGGAAATGGCTACACCTTC; CDR3 protein: CASRRQGGNGYTF
J gene: TRBJ2-6; D gene: TRBD1; clone size: once; V gene: TRBV27; CDR3 DNA: TGTGCCACGTCCGGGACAGAGAGCTCTGGGGCCAACGTCCTGACTTTC; CDR3 protein: CATSGTESSGANVLTF
J gene: TRBJ1-1; D gene: TRBD1; clone size: -; V gene: TRBV6-5; CDR3 DNA: TGTGCCAGCAGTTACTCGCGACAGGGGAGGATTGGCACTGAAGCTTTCTTT; CDR3 protein: CASSYSRQGRIGTEAFF
J gene: TRBJ1-4; D gene: -; clone size: few; V gene: TRBV5-4; CDR3 DNA: TGTGCCAGCAGCCCCCGAGGAGGAGCTGAAAAACTGTTTTTT; CDR3 protein: CASSPRGGAEKLFF
J gene: TRBJ1-2; D gene: -; clone size: few; V gene: TRBV12-3/TRBV12-4; CDR3 DNA: TGTGCCAGCAGTTTAACCCCAGTGTCCGGCTACACCTTC; CDR3 protein: CASSLTPVSGYTF
J gene: TRBJ2-2; D gene: -; clone size: -; V gene: TRBV7-2; CDR3 DNA: TGTGCCAGCAGCCCCAAAGCTGTGCTGGGGGCCGAGGAGCTGTTTTTT; CDR3 protein: CASSPKAVLGAEELFF
J gene: TRBJ2-5; D gene: -; clone size: -; V gene: TRBV20-1; CDR3 DNA: TGCAGTGCTGGAGAACCTACGTACCAAGAGACCCAGTACTTC; CDR3 protein: CSAGEPTYQETQYF
J gene: TRBJ1-3; D gene: -; clone size: -; V gene: TRBV18; CDR3 DNA: TGTGCCAGCTCCCCGGCGGGGGGCTCTGGAAACACCATATATTTT; CDR3 protein: CASSPAGGSGNTIYF
J gene: TRBJ2-1; D gene: -; clone size: -; V gene: TRBV29-1; CDR3 DNA: TGCAGCGTTGAAACTCGCGACCGAAGCTCCTACAATGAGCAGTTCTTC; CDR3 protein: CSVETRDRSSYNEQFF
J gene: TRBJ2-1; D gene: -; clone size: -; V gene: TRBV6-2/TRBV6-3; CDR3 DNA: TGTGCCAGCAGTTACAGAGGGCCCGCCAATGAGCAGTTCTTC; CDR3 protein: CASSYRGPANEQFF
J gene: TRBJ2-4; D gene: -; clone size: -; V gene: TRBV20-1; CDR3 DNA: TGCAGTGCTAGCGCCCTGGGGGGACACATTCAGTACTTC; CDR3 protein: CSASALGGHIQYF
J gene: TRBJ2-1; D gene: TRBD2; clone size: -; V gene: TRBV4-3; CDR3 DNA: TGCGCCAGCAGCCAAGATTACAGCGGGAGAGTCCCCTACAATGAGCAGTTCTTC; CDR3 protein: CASSQDYSGRVPYNEQFF
J gene: TRBJ2-2; D gene: TRBD2; clone size: -; V gene: TRBV11-3; CDR3 DNA: TGTGCCAGCTCATTCGGGACTAGCGGGACGAGCGGGGAGCTGTTTTTT; CDR3 protein: CASSFGTSGTSGELFF
J gene: TRBJ1-1; D gene: TRBD1; clone size: -; V gene: TRBV10-3; CDR3 DNA: TGTGCCATCACCATGACAGGGGCGAAGAGTCCTACTGAAGCTTTCTTT; CDR3 protein: CAITMTGAKSPTEAFF
J gene: TRBJ2-4; D gene: -; clone size: -; V gene: TRBV20-1; CDR3 DNA: TGCAGTGCTAGAACCCAACAGAAAAACATTCAGTACTTC; CDR3 protein: CSARTQQKNIQYF
J gene: TRBJ2-2; D gene: -; clone size: few; V gene: TRBV7-6; CDR3 DNA: TGTGCCAGCAGCCGAGACTCGCACACCGGGGAGCTGTTTTTT; CDR3 protein: CASSRDSHTGELFF
J gene: TRBJ2-5; D gene: -; clone size: many; V gene: TRBV20-1; CDR3 DNA: TGCAGTGCTCGTTTAGCGGCGGGAGAGACCCAGTACTTC; CDR3 protein: CSARLAAGETQYF
J gene: TRBJ1-1; D gene: -; clone size: -; V gene: TRBV29-1; CDR3 DNA: TGCAGCGCTCTTTCTACGCCCGGAAGAATTGAAGCTTTCTTT; CDR3 protein: CSALSTPGRIEAFF
J gene: TRBJ2-7; D gene: -; clone size: many; V gene: TRBV9; CDR3 DNA: TGTGCCAGCAGCGTCTCCCGGGACGCGGCCGGCGAGCAGTACTTC; CDR3 protein: CASSVSRDAAGEQYF
J gene: TRBJ2-7; D gene: TRBD1; clone size: -; V gene: TRBV20-1; CDR3 DNA: TGCAGTGCTAGCACGGGACAGGCGTCCTACGAGCAGTACTTC; CDR3 protein: CSASTGQASYEQYF
J gene: TRBJ2-2; D gene: TRBD2; clone size: -; V gene: TRBV3-1; CDR3 DNA: TGTGCCAGCAGCCAGGCGGGGGTGAACACCGGGGAGCTGTTTTTT; CDR3 protein: CASSQAGVNTGELFF
J gene: TRBJ2-1; D gene: -; clone size: few; V gene: TRBV2; CDR3 DNA: TGTGCCAGCAGTGTCGCCGGGACTTACTCCTACAATGAGCAGTTCTTC; CDR3 protein: CASSVAGTYSYNEQFF
J gene: TRBJ2-7; D gene: -; clone size: -; V gene: TRBV7-8; CDR3 DNA: TGTGCCAGCAGCTTAGGGCAGAGCCTAACCTACGAGCAGTACTTC; CDR3 protein: CASSLGQSLTYEQYF
J gene: TRBJ2-3; D gene: -; clone size: -; V gene: TRBV18; CDR3 DNA: TGTGCCAGCTCACCCAGGAGTACTAGCACAGATACGCAGTATTTT; CDR3 protein: CASSPRSTSTDTQYF
J gene: TRBJ1-2; D gene: -; clone size: many; V gene: TRBV12-3/TRBV12-4; CDR3 DNA: TGTGCCAGCAGTTCCGGGACGCGGGGCTACACCTTC; CDR3 protein: CASSSGTRGYTF
J gene: TRBJ1-4; D gene: TRBD1; clone size: few; V gene: TRBV27; CDR3 DNA: TGTGCCAGCAGTAAGGACAGGGACCTCGGGGCTAATGAAAAACTGTTTTTT; CDR3 protein: CASSKDRDLGANEKLFF
J gene: TRBJ2-2; D gene: -; clone size: few; V gene: TRBV6-1; CDR3 DNA: TGTGCCAGCATCGAGGGCCCGTTGACCGGGGAGCTGTTTTTT; CDR3 protein: CASIEGPLTGELFF
J gene: TRBJ2-5; D gene: TRBD2; clone size: -; V gene: TRBV20-1; CDR3 DNA: TGCAGTGCTAGGGGTAGCGGGCGGGAGACCCAGTACTTC; CDR3 protein: CSARGSGRETQYF
J gene: TRBJ2-2; D gene: -; clone size: -; V gene: TRBV20-1; CDR3 DNA: TGCAGTGCTAGGGGAGACATCCTTAACACCGGGGAGCTGTTTTTT; CDR3 protein: CSARGDILNTGELFF
J gene: TRBJ2-5; D gene: -; clone size: -; V gene: TRBV7-3; CDR3 DNA: TGTGCCAGCAGCTTAAACCACAGAGGATTACAAGAGACCCAGTACTTC; CDR3 protein: CASSLNHRGLQETQYF
J gene: TRBJ2-4; D gene: -; clone size: -; V gene: TRBV5-6; CDR3 DNA: TGTGCCAGCAGCTTGGCCGGAGGGTCCAAAAACATTCAGTACTTC; CDR3 protein: CASSLAGGSKNIQYF
J gene: TRBJ2-7; D gene: TRBD2; clone size: -; V gene: TRBV29-1; CDR3 DNA: TGCAGCGCTGTGACTAGCGGGTACGAGCAGTACTTC; CDR3 protein: CSAVTSGYEQYF
J gene: TRBJ2-5; D gene: TRBD2; clone size: few; V gene: TRBV10-3; CDR3 DNA: TGTGCCATCAGTGAGTTGCTGGCGGGAGGGCCTGGGACCCAGTACTTC; CDR3 protein: CAISELLAGGPGTQYF
J gene: TRBJ2-7; D gene: -; clone size: few; V gene: TRBV29-1; CDR3 DNA: TGCAGCGTCGTAGATATTGAGAGCTCCTACGAGCAGTACTTC; CDR3 protein: CSVVDIESSYEQYF
J gene: TRBJ2-2; D gene: -; clone size: few; V gene: TRBV5-1; CDR3 DNA: TGCGCCAGCAGCTTGCCAACAGGGCCGAACACCGGGGAGCTGTTTTTT; CDR3 protein: CASSLPTGPNTGELFF
J gene: TRBJ2-7; D gene: -; clone size: few; V gene: TRBV28; CDR3 DNA: TGTGCCAGCAGTTTTAACCGCGAGCAGTACTTC; CDR3 protein: CASSFNREQYF
J gene: TRBJ1-1; D gene: -; clone size: few; V gene: TRBV20-1; CDR3 DNA: TGCAGTGCGCAAAAAGGGATGGGAAACACTGAAGCTTTCTTT; CDR3 protein: CSAQKGMGNTEAFF
J gene: TRBJ2-7; D gene: TRBD2; clone size: -; V gene: TRBV29-1; CDR3 DNA: TGCAGCGTTGTTAGCGGGAGCATCAACGAGCAGTACTTC; CDR3 protein: CSVVSGSINEQYF
J gene: TRBJ2-7; D gene: -; clone size: -; V gene: TRBV19; CDR3 DNA: TGTGCCAGTTACGACGGCTACGAGCAGTACTTC; CDR3 protein: CASYDGYEQYF
J gene: TRBJ2-3; D gene: -; clone size: few; V gene: TRBV12-3/TRBV12-4; CDR3 DNA: TGTGCCAGCACCTTTGATTGGTGGCCTTCCGGCACAGATACGCAGTATTTT; CDR3 protein: CASTFDWWPSGTDTQYF
J gene: TRBJ2-1; D gene: TRBD2; clone size: -; V gene: TRBV10-3; CDR3 DNA: TGTGCCATCACCGGACTAGGAAACAATGAGCAGTTCTTC; CDR3 protein: CAITGLGNNEQFF
J gene: TRBJ2-3; D gene: -; clone size: -; V gene: TRBV20-1; CDR3 DNA: TGCAGTGCTAGATCCCCGCGCGAGGGGTCAGATACGCAGTATTTT; CDR3 protein: CSARSPREGSDTQYF
J gene: TRBJ2-1; D gene: -; clone size: many; V gene: TRBV10-3; CDR3 DNA: TGTGCCATCAGTAGCGCTAGCGAACGATCCTACAATGAGCAGTTCTTC; CDR3 protein: CAISSASERSYNEQFF
J gene: TRBJ2-7; D gene: -; clone size: few; V gene: TRBV5-1; CDR3 DNA: TGCGCCAGCAGCCAGGACTTCGCGGGTTCCTACGAGCAGTACTTC; CDR3 protein: CASSQDFAGSYEQYF
J gene: TRBJ2-4; D gene: -; clone size: -; V gene: TRBV20-1; CDR3 DNA: TGCAGTGCCCCGGGTGGAGCCAAAAACATTCAGTACTTC; CDR3 protein: CSAPGGAKNIQYF
J gene: TRBJ2-2; D gene: -; clone size: -; V gene: TRBV2; CDR3 DNA: TGTGCCAGCAGTGTGGGAGGGGGCGGTACCGGGGAGCTGTTTTTT; CDR3 protein: CASSVGGGGTGELFF
J gene: TRBJ2-1; D gene: TRBD2; clone size: few; V gene: TRBV20-1; CDR3 DNA: TGCAGTGCTAGAGTCCCCGGGACTAGCGGCGAGCAGTTCTTC; CDR3 protein: CSARVPGTSGEQFF
J gene: TRBJ2-1; D gene: TRBD1; clone size: few; V gene: TRBV27; CDR3 DNA: TGTGCCAGCAGTTTTCAGGGGGCGAATGAGCAGTTCTTC; CDR3 protein: CASSFQGANEQFF
J gene: TRBJ2-1; D gene: TRBD1; clone size: few; V gene: TRBV20-1; CDR3 DNA: TGCAGTGCTCCAACCGGGACAGGGACTTTGTTCTTC; CDR3 protein: CSAPTGTGTLFF